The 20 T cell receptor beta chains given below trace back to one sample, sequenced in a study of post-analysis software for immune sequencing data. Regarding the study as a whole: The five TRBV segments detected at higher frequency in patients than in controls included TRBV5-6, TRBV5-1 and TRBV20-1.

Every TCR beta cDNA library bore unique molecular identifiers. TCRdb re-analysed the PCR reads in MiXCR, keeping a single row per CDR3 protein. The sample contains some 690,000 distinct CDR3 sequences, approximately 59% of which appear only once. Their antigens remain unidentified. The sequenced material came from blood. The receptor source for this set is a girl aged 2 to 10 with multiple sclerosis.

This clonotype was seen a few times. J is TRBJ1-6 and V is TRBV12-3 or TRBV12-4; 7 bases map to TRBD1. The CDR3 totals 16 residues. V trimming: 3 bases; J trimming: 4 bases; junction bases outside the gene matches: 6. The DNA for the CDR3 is TGTGCCAGCAGTTTTTACAGGGGAGAATATAATTCACCCCTCCACTTT. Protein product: CASSFYRGEYNSPLHF.

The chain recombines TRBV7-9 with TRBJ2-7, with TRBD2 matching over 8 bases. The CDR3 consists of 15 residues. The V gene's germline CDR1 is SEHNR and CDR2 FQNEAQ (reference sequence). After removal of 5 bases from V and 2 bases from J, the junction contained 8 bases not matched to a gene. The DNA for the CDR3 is TGTGCCAGCAGCCAACTAGCGGCTGGCACCTACGAGCAGTACTTC. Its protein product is CASSQLAAGTYEQYF.

CDR3 nucleotides: TGTGCCAGCAGTTACATCTCAGGGTCCGGCACAGATACGCAGTATTTT. Translated: CASSYISGSGTDTQYF. The chain links TRBV6-5 to TRBJ2-3; possible D gene TRBD1, 5 bases. CDR1 MNHEY and CDR2 SVGAGI come from the germline V gene. This CDR3 comprises 16 residues. Between the trimmed V and J ends, which lost 2 bases and 1 base, there was a span of 13 bases.

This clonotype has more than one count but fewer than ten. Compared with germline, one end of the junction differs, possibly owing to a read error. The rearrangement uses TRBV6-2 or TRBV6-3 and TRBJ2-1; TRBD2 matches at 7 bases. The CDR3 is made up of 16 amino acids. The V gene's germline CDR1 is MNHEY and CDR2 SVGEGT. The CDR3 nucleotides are TGTGCCAGCAGTTACTACCTTAGCGGGTCCTCCAATGAGCAGTTCTTC. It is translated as CASSYYLSGSSNEQFF.

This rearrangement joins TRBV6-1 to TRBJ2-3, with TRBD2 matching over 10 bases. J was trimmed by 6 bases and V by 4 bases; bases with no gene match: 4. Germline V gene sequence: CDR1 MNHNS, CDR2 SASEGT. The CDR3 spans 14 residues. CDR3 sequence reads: CASSVTTSGDTQYF. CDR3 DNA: TGTGCCAGCAGTGTGACGACTAGCGGGGATACGCAGTATTTT.

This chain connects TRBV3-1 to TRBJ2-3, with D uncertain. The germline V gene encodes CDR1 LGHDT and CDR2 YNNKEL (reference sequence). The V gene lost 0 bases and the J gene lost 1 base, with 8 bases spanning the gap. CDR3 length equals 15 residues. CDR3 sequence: CASSQDGAGTDTQYF. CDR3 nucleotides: TGTGCCAGCAGCCAAGATGGTGCGGGCACAGATACGCAGTATTTT.

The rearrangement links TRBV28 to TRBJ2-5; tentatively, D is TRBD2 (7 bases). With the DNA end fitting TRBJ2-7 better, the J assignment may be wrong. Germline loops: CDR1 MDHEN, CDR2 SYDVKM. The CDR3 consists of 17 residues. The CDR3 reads CASSWTRKGGPTYEQYF. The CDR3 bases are TGTGCCAGCAGTTGGACTAGGAAGGGGGGCCCTACCTACGAGCAGTACTTC.

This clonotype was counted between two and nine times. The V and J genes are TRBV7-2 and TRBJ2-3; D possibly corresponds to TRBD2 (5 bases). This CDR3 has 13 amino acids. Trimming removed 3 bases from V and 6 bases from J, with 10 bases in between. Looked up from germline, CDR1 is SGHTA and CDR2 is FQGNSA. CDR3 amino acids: CASSLGAPDTQYF. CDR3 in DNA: TGTGCCAGCAGCTTGGGAGCCCCGGATACGCAGTATTTT.

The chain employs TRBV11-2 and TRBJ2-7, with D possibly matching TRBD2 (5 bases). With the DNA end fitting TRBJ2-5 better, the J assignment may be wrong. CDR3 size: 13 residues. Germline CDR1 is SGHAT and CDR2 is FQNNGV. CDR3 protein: CASSFDYQETQYF. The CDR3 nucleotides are TGTGCCAGCAGCTTTGACTATCAAGAGACCCAGTACTTC.

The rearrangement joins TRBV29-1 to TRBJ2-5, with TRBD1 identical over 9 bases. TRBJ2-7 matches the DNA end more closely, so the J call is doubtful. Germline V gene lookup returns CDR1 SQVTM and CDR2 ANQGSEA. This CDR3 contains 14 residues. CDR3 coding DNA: TGCAGCGTTGTTTATGGGACAGGGAGATACGAGCAGTACTTC. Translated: CSVVYGTGRYEQYF.

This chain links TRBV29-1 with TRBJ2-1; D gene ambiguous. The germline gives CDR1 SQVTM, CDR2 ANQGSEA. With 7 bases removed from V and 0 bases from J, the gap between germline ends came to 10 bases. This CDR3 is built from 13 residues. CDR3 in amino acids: CSGRSPSYNEQFF. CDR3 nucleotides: TGCAGCGGTCGATCCCCCTCCTACAATGAGCAGTTCTTC.

In nucleotides, the CDR3 is TGTGCCAGCAGCCGGGACGTTTGGGGTGAGACCCAGTACTTC. Protein product: CASSRDVWGETQYF. This chain joins TRBV12-3 or TRBV12-4 and TRBJ2-5; D is possibly TRBD1 or TRBD2 (5 bases each). The CDR3 extends over 14 amino acids. V was shortened by 6 bases and J by 5 bases, with 16 bases between the two germline ends.

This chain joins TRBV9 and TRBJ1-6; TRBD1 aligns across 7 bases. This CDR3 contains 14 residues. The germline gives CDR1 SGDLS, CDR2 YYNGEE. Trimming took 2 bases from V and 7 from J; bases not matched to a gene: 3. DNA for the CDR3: TGTGCCAGCAGCGTTACAGGGGAGAATTCACCCCTCCACTTT. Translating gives CASSVTGENSPLHF.

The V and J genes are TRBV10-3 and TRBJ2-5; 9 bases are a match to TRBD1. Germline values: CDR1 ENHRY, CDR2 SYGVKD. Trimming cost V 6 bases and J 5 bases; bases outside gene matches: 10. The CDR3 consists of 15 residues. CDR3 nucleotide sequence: TGTGCCATCAGACAGGGGGCAGAGGTATCGGAGACCCAGTACTTC. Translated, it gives CAIRQGAEVSETQYF.

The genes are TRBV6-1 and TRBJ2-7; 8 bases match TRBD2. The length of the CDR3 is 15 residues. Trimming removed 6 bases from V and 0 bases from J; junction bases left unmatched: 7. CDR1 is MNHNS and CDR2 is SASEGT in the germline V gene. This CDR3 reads CASRDSGKSSYEQYF. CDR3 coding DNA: TGTGCCAGCAGGGATAGCGGGAAAAGCTCCTACGAGCAGTACTTC.

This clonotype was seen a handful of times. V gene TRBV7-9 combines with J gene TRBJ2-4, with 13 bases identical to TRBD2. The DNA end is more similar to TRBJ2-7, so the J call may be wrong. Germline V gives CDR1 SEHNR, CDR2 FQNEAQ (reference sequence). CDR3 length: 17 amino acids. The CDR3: CASSQGLAGVITYEQYF. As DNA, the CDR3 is TGTGCCAGCAGCCAAGGACTAGCGGGAGTTATTACCTACGAGCAGTACTTC.

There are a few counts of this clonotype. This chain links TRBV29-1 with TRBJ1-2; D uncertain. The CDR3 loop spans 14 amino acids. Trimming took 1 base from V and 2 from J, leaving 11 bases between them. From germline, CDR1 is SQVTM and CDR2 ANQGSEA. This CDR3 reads CSVEGADLNYGYTF. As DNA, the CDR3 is TGCAGCGTTGAAGGGGCGGATTTAAACTATGGCTACACCTTC.

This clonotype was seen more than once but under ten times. Here the CDR3 DNA reads TGTGCCACCAGTGATTACACCCAAGAGACCCAGTACTTC. Its translation: CATSDYTQETQYF. The chain recombines TRBV24-1 with TRBJ2-5; unclear D gene. Germline lookup yields CDR1 KGHDR and CDR2 SFDVKD. This CDR3 region has 13 residues. Trimming removed 2 bases at V and 1 base at J, with 4 bases between.

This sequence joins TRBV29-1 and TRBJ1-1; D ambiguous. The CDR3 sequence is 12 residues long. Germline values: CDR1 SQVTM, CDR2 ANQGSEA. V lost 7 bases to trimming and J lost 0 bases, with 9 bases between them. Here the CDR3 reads CSGRAMNTEAFF. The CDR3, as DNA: TGCAGCGGCCGAGCCATGAACACTGAAGCTTTCTTT.

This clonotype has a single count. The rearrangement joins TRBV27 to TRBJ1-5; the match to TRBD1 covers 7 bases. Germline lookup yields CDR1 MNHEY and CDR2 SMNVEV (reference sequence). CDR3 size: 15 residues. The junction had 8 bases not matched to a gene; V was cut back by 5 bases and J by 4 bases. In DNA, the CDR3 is TGTGCCAGCAGTCCCTCGACAGGGACAAATCAGCCCCAGCATTTT. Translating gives CASSPSTGTNQPQHF.